The rows below give T cell receptor beta chains drawn from one sample of a study of blood T cell repertoires in COVID-19. Produced via immunoSEQ multiplex PCR; TCRdb's table is partial and in-frame only. The sample yields approximately 65,000 clones, around 80% seen once. The sequencing sample was made of peripheral blood. These receptors all come from a man between 60 and 70 years old with acute or convalescent COVID-19. Each CDR3 is given with its conserved first and last residue. Each record gives: V gene, J gene, clone size, D gene, CDR3 DNA, CDR3 protein. A D gene is named only where the DNA matches it firmly. Clone size is given for some rows only: seen once, a few or many times, or a class if the clone is expanded.

>TRBV2|TRBJ1-1|.|.
TGTGCCAGCAGGGCGGGTAGGAACACTGAAGCTTTCTTT
CASRAGRNTEAFF
>TRBV6-5|TRBJ1-6|medium-sized|.
TGTGCCAGCAAAGACAGTTTGTATAATTCACCCCTCCACTTT
CASKDSLYNSPLHF
>TRBV5-4|TRBJ2-1|.|.
TGTGCCAGCAGCATGGTGGGTACTAGCCTTGAGCAGTTCTTC
CASSMVGTSLEQFF
>TRBV6-2/TRBV6-3|TRBJ1-2|once|TRBD1
TGTGCCAGCAGTTACGGGACAGGGTTGTATGGCTACACCTTC
CASSYGTGLYGYTF
>TRBV28|TRBJ1-4|once|.
TGTGCCAGCAGTCCCCCAATAAGCCGTAATGAAAAACTGTTTTTT
CASSPPISRNEKLFF
>TRBV7-2|TRBJ1-5|.|.
TGTGCCAGCAGCTTAGAAGGGGGGGGACAGCCCCAGCATTTT
CASSLEGGGQPQHF
>TRBV28|TRBJ1-3|.|TRBD1
TGTGCCAGCAGCAATCCCGGGACAGGGGCTCACCCTGGAAACACCATATATTTT
CASSNPGTGAHPGNTIYF
>TRBV29-1|TRBJ2-1|few|TRBD1
TGCAGCGAAGGAGGGCGCGGGACAGGGAGCAATGAGCAGTTCTTC
CSEGGRGTGSNEQFF
>TRBV7-9|TRBJ1-2|few|.
TGTGCCAGCAGCTTAGCGGCATTGGACTATGGCTACACCTTC
CASSLAALDYGYTF
>TRBV5-1|TRBJ2-7|.|TRBD2
TGCGCCAGCAGCTTGGAGGTTAGCGGGAACGAGCAGTACTTC
CASSLEVSGNEQYF
>TRBV2|TRBJ2-2|.|TRBD1
TGTGCCAGCAGTTCAGTAACGGATGGACAGGCGAACACCGGGGAGCTGTTTTTT
CASSSVTDGQANTGELFF
>TRBV4-3|TRBJ1-5|.|.
TGCGCCAGCAGCCAAGACGTCGGGAATCAGCCCCAGCATTTT
CASSQDVGNQPQHF
>TRBV9|TRBJ1-3|.|.
TGTGCCAGCAGGGCCAACTCTGGAAACACCATATATTTT
CASRANSGNTIYF
>TRBV5-1|TRBJ1-1|.|.
TGCGCCAGCAGCCTAGGGGTGTACCTGGGAACTGAAGCTTTCTTT
CASSLGVYLGTEAFF
>TRBV7-2|TRBJ2-7|.|.
TGTGCCAGCAGCTCCCAACAGGGAAAGTACTACGAGCAGTACTTC
CASSSQQGKYYEQYF
>TRBV29-1|TRBJ2-7|.|TRBD1
TGCAGCGGGGGCGGACAGGGAGCCTACGAGCAGTACTTC
CSGGGQGAYEQYF
>TRBV2|TRBJ2-7|.|TRBD1
TGTGCCAGCAGTTCCGGGACAGGGGCGTACGAGCAGTACTTC
CASSSGTGAYEQYF
>TRBV3-1/TRBV3-2|TRBJ2-5|.|TRBD2
TGTGCCAGCAGCCTCGTAGCGGGAGGCGGAGAGACCCAGTACTTC
CASSLVAGGGETQYF
>TRBV5-1|TRBJ2-7|.|TRBD2
TGCGCCAGCAGCTTCTCTCCTAGCGGGGGCTACGAGCAGTACTTC
CASSFSPSGGYEQYF
>TRBV6-6|TRBJ1-1|.|.
TGTGCCAGCAGTCCGGGCGGGTTGAACACTGAAGCTTTCTTT
CASSPGGLNTEAFF
>TRBV7-9|TRBJ2-5|.|TRBD2
TGTGCCAGCAGCTCATCAATAGCGGGAGGTATATTGCGACAAGAGACCCAGTACTTC
CASSSSIAGGILRQETQYF
>TRBV27|TRBJ1-5|.|TRBD1
TGTGCCAGCAGCCCACAGGGGGTGGATCAGCCCCAGCATTTT
CASSPQGVDQPQHF
>TRBV29-1|TRBJ2-7|.|.
TGCAGCGTAGACAACACCTACGAGCAGTACTTC
CSVDNTYEQYF
>TRBV5-1|TRBJ1-2|few|TRBD1
TGCGCCAGCAGCTTGGGGGCCGCAGGGGGCTATGGCTACACCTTC
CASSLGAAGGYGYTF
>TRBV28|TRBJ1-6|.|TRBD1
TGTGCCAGCAGTTCCTCGGACAGGGGGCGAGATTCACCCCTCCACTTT
CASSSSDRGRDSPLHF
>TRBV2|TRBJ2-3|.|.
TGTGCCAGCAGTGCTGTCACAGATACGCAGTATTTT
CASSAVTDTQYF